The next 28 T cell receptor beta chains were all read from a single sample in a study of brain T cells in children with intractable seizures. Clones were sequenced by immunoSEQ multiplex PCR, and TCRdb holds only the in-frame ones, with some missing. Found here are about 41,000 clones, around 90% of them singletons; the top ten hold roughly 6%. Sequenced here: peripheral blood, sampled at surgery. The receptors were sampled from a girl aged 2-9 years with tuberous sclerosis and intractable seizures.

V is TRBV2 and J is TRBJ2-5; TRBD2 agrees at 10 bases. CDR1 is SNHLY, CDR2 FYNNEI, per germline. There are 15 residues in the CDR3. J was trimmed by 1 base and V by 2 bases; bases with no gene match: 1. DNA for the CDR3: TGTGCCAGCAGTGAAACTAGCGGGACCCAAGAGACCCAGTACTTC. Translating gives CASSETSGTQETQYF.

Comments on this clone: The conserved final phenylalanine or tryptophan is absent from the CDR3, which likely points to a read error. No DNA is shown, since the ends of the CDR3 on it are uncertain; the CDR3 is the one TCRdb lists. V is TRBV9 and J is TRBJ2-3; no check of the table's D call, TRBD2, against the DNA was made. Germline lookup yields CDR1 SGDLS and CDR2 YYNGEE. Both ends counted, the CDR3 spans 13 residues. CDR3: CASSVVLSAGETL.

This CDR3 reads CASSLMSVNTEAFF. For the CDR3, the DNA is TGTGCCAGCAGCTTGATGTCGGTGAACACTGAAGCTTTCTTT. This chain uses TRBV5-5 with TRBJ1-1; no firm D call. The V gene lost 1 base and the J gene lost 0 bases, with 7 bases spanning the gap. The CDR3 runs 14 residues. From germline, CDR1 is SGHKS and CDR2 YYEKEE (reference sequence).

The rearrangement joins TRBV4-1 to TRBJ1-2; TRBD1 aligns across 7 bases. The germline gives CDR1 MGHRA, CDR2 YSYEKL. The CDR3 totals 15 residues. The ends lost 4 bases at V and 0 bases at J; junction bases unmatched: 5. Here the CDR3 DNA reads TGCGCCAGCAGCCCAGGGGGGGCGACTAACTATGGCTACACCTTC. As protein: CASSPGGATNYGYTF.

This chain links TRBV4-1 with TRBJ1-1; tentatively, D is TRBD1 (5 bases). Germline V gene data show CDR1 as MGHRA and CDR2 as YSYEKL. V lost 2 bases and J lost 1, with 8 bases in between. The CDR3 sequence is 14 residues long. Here the CDR3 DNA reads TGCGCCAGCAGCCAATTCCAGGGGAACACTGAAGCTTTCTTT. Protein: CASSQFQGNTEAFF.

V gene TRBV7-2 combines with J gene TRBJ2-2; weak D call: TRBD2 (5 bases). The V end was cut by 0 bases, the J end by 5 bases, with 13 bases between. CDR1 is SGHTA and CDR2 is FQGNSA in the germline V gene. The CDR3 extends over 16 amino acids. This chain's CDR3 is CASSLASRRETGELFF. CDR3 bases: TGTGCCAGCAGCTTAGCATCGAGAAGGGAGACCGGGGAGCTGTTTTTT. The variable domain in full, with the rest retrieved from reference TRBV7-2 and TRBJ2-2, is GAGVSQSPSNKVTEKGKDVELRCDPISGHTALYWYRQSLGQGLEFLIYFQGNSAPDKSGLPSDRFSAERTGGSVSTLTIQRTQQEDSAVYLCASSLASRRETGELFFGEGSRLTVL.

The chain recombines TRBV11-2 with TRBJ1-1; no firm D call. The CDR3 loop spans 14 amino acids. V was shortened by 5 bases and J by 1 base, with 11 bases between the two germline ends. In germline, CDR1 is SGHAT, CDR2 FQNNGV. CDR3 in amino acids: CASSAGAGNTEAFF. For the CDR3, the DNA is TGTGCCAGCAGCGCGGGCGCGGGGAACACTGAAGCTTTCTTT. The variable domain in full, with the rest retrieved from reference TRBV11-2 and TRBJ1-1, is EAGVAQSPRYKIIEKRQSVAFWCNPISGHATLYWYQQILGQGPKLLIQFQNNGVVDDSQLPKDRFSAERLKGVDSTLKIQPAKLEDSAVYLCASSAGAGNTEAFFGQGTRLTVV.

CDR3 in DNA: TGTGCCAGCAGTGTCGGGGGGTTGAACAATCAGCCCCAGCATTTT. It translates to CASSVGGLNNQPQHF. This sequence joins TRBV2 and TRBJ1-5, with D possibly TRBD1 on 5 matching bases. Looked up from germline, CDR1 is SNHLY and CDR2 is FYNNEI. This CDR3 comprises 15 residues. V was clipped by 4 bases and J by 3 bases, with 13 bases between them.

The rearrangement links TRBV15 to TRBJ1-5; D remains ambiguous. Germline assignment: CDR1 LNHNV and CDR2 YYDKDF (reference sequence). The V end was cut by 2 bases, the J end by 3 bases, with 8 bases between. The CDR3 runs to 14 residues. CDR3 sequence (DNA): TGTGCCACCAGCAGACGGTCCTCCAATCAGCCCCAGCATTTT. This gives the protein CATSRRSSNQPQHF. Full variable domain (rest looked up from reference TRBV15 and TRBJ1-5): DAMVIQNPRYQVTQFGKPVTLSCSQTLNHNVMYWYQQKSSQAPKLLFHYYDKDFNNEADTPDNFQSRRPNTSFCFLDIRSPGLGDTAMYLCATSRRSSNQPQHFGDGTRLSIL.

V is TRBV21-1 and J is TRBJ2-7; the table gives TRBD1 as D, unverified against the DNA. TRBV21-1 is an annotated pseudogene. There are 15 residues in the CDR3. CDR3 coding DNA: TGTGCCAGCAGCTCCCCTCGGACAGTGGGTTACGAGCAGTACGTC. It translates to CASSSPRTVGYEQYV.

The V gene is TRBV25-1, the J gene TRBJ1-2; D is unresolved. Trimming left V 5 bases short and J 0 bases short, with 13 bases between. CDR3 length: 15 residues. The germline V gene has CDR1 MGHDK and CDR2 SYGVNS. The CDR3 loop is CASSTTREPNYGYTF. CDR3 coding DNA: TGTGCCAGCAGTACGACCAGAGAACCTAACTATGGCTACACCTTC.

This chain connects TRBV11-2 to TRBJ2-2; TRBD1 or TRBD2 may be the D gene (6 bases each). CDR3 size: 15 residues. Germline loops: CDR1 SGHAT, CDR2 FQNNGV. Trimming left V 5 bases short and J 7 bases short, with 17 bases between. CDR3 amino acids: CASSPRGEGGGELFF. CDR3 nucleotide sequence: TGTGCCAGCAGCCCTAGGGGGGAAGGGGGCGGGGAGCTGTTTTTT.

V usage is TRBV19 and J usage is TRBJ1-5, with a tentative D call TRBD1 (5 bases). CDR3 size: 15 residues. Germline assignment: CDR1 LNHDA and CDR2 SQIVND (reference sequence). V lost 7 bases and J 6 bases, leaving 19 bases between the germline ends. This CDR3 reads CASTNMQGAGQPQHF. The CDR3 bases are TGTGCCAGTACCAACATGCAGGGAGCGGGTCAGCCCCAGCATTTT.

The chain couples TRBV2 to TRBJ1-1; perhaps TRBD1 as D (5 bases). Germline CDR1 is SNHLY and CDR2 is FYNNEI. The CDR3 loop spans 13 amino acids. Trimming pared 5 bases from V and 8 bases from J, leaving 15 bases between. CDR3 DNA sequence: TGTGCCAGCAGTCCAGATACCGGGGCCGAAGCTTTCTTT. Translation gives CASSPDTGAEAFF.

The V call is TRBV10-1, the J call TRBJ2-1; 9 nucleotides agree with TRBD1. The CDR3 loop spans 13 amino acids. Germline V lookup: CDR1 WNHNN, CDR2 SYGVQD (reference sequence). Trimming cost V 11 bases and J 7 bases; bases outside gene matches: 9. The CDR3 reads CAPPDRGGNEQFF. The DNA for the CDR3 is TGCGCCCCCCCGGACAGGGGAGGAAATGAGCAGTTCTTC.

The CDR3 DNA follows: TGTGCCAGCAGCTCAACCGGGACAGGGTCGGGAGGCTACACCTTC. Residues: CASSSTGTGSGGYTF. The chain links TRBV5-4 to TRBJ1-2, with 9 bases matching TRBD1. Germline assignment: CDR1 SGHNT and CDR2 YYREEE (reference sequence). CDR3 length: 15 amino acids. Germline trimming cut 3 bases from V and 8 bases from J; bases unmatched to any gene: 11.

This chain joins TRBV2 and TRBJ1-6, with D possibly TRBD1 on 6 matching bases. V lost 6 bases and J lost 7, with 16 bases in between. Germline-derived CDR1 and CDR2 are SNHLY and FYNNEI. The CDR3 loop spans 15 amino acids. This CDR3 is CASRLQGSGNSPLHF. The CDR3 coding sequence is TGTGCCAGCAGACTCCAGGGGTCGGGGAATTCACCCCTCCACTTT.

The genes are TRBV6-1 and TRBJ2-1; no definite D call. V was trimmed by 1 base and J by 4 bases, leaving 17 bases between them. CDR3 length equals 17 residues. Looked up from germline, CDR1 is MNHNS and CDR2 is SASEGT. DNA for the CDR3: TGTGCCAGCAGTGAAGGAATAGTCCTTAATAATTACAATGAGCAGTTCTTC. Its translation is CASSEGIVLNNYNEQFF.

This chain joins TRBV12-5 and TRBJ1-2; 10 nucleotides line up with TRBD1. V trimming: 1 base; J trimming: 6 bases; junction bases outside the gene matches: 2. The CDR3 is 14 amino acids. The V gene's germline CDR1 is LGHNT and CDR2 FRNRAP. The chain's CDR3 is CASGLGQGADGYTF. The DNA of the CDR3 is TGTGCTAGTGGTTTGGGACAGGGGGCCGATGGCTACACCTTC.

The V call is TRBV5-1, the J call TRBJ2-6; possible D gene TRBD2, 5 bases. The CDR3 spans 14 residues. Trimming pared 4 bases from V and 4 bases from J, leaving 9 bases between. Germline V lookup: CDR1 SGHRS, CDR2 YFSETQ. The CDR3 loop is CASSGGFGANVLTF. Here the CDR3 DNA reads TGCGCCAGCAGCGGCGGGTTCGGGGCCAACGTCCTGACTTTC.

The rearrangement joins TRBV4-1 to TRBJ2-3; TRBD2 aligns across 9 bases. J gave up 5 bases and V 0 bases, and 15 bases lay outside the gene matches. The germline gives CDR1 MGHRA, CDR2 YSYEKL. The CDR3 spans 19 residues. The CDR3 region has the DNA TGCGCCAGCAGCCAAGAAGAGGTGCCTTGGGGACTAGCTGAAGATACGCAGTATTTT. This gives the protein CASSQEEVPWGLAEDTQYF.

This chain joins TRBV12-3 or TRBV12-4 and TRBJ2-3, with D unclear. CDR3 size: 12 residues. V was clipped by 3 bases and J by 2 bases, with 3 bases between them. This CDR3 reads CASSFSTDTQYF. CDR3 nucleotide sequence: TGTGCCAGCAGTTTCTCCACAGATACGCAGTATTTT.

The chain joins TRBV19 to TRBJ1-4; 9 bases fit TRBD1. The CDR3 spans 17 residues. V lost 6 bases to trimming and J lost 0 bases; unmatched junction nucleotides: 8. CDR1 and CDR2 from the germline V gene are LNHDA and SQIVND (reference sequence). The CDR3, as DNA: TGTGCCAGTAGCCCCCGGGACAGGGTTCCAACTAATGAAAAACTGTTTTTT. Amino acids: CASSPRDRVPTNEKLFF.

This clone was observed a single time. This chain joins TRBV14 and TRBJ1-1; D unresolved. The V gene lost 3 bases and the J gene lost 0 bases, with 8 bases spanning the gap. Germline V gives CDR1 SGHDN, CDR2 FVKESK. The CDR3 sequence is 14 residues long. The CDR3 reads CASSQIGMNTEAFF. The CDR3 DNA is TGTGCCAGCAGCCAGATAGGGATGAACACTGAAGCTTTCTTT.

The chain is built from TRBV9 and TRBJ2-1; the match to TRBD2 covers 7 bases. This CDR3 has 15 residues. The J segment lost 3 bases and the V segment lost 2 bases, leaving 5 bases of the junction unmatched. Germline V CDR1 and CDR2: SGDLS, YYNGEE. CDR3 amino acids: CASSVSGEFYNEQFF. Written as DNA, the CDR3 is TGTGCCAGCAGCGTCAGCGGGGAGTTCTACAATGAGCAGTTCTTC.

The chain employs TRBV30 and TRBJ1-2; 7 nucleotides agree with TRBD1. Germline V gene data show CDR1 as GTSNPN and CDR2 as SVGIG (reference sequence). This CDR3 has 13 amino acids. Germline trimming cut 3 bases from V and 4 bases from J; bases unmatched to any gene: 5. The CDR3 loop reads CAWRSAGGYGYTF. The CDR3 nucleotides read TGTGCCTGGAGAAGTGCAGGGGGCTATGGCTACACCTTC.

CDR3 protein: CASSEYVTGFDEQYF. The CDR3 bases are TGTGCCAGCAGCGAATACGTGACAGGGTTCGACGAGCAGTACTTC. V is TRBV7-3 and J is TRBJ2-7, with 7 bases identical to TRBD1. The CDR3 is made up of 15 amino acids. Germline-derived CDR1 and CDR2 are SGHTA and FQGTGA. V was pared by 5 bases and J by 5 bases, with 12 bases of the junction left unmatched.

The chain combines TRBV5-5 with TRBJ1-2; D call uncertain. The CDR3 has 11 residues. Trimming took 0 bases from V and 8 from J, leaving 5 bases between them. Germline V gene lookup returns CDR1 SGHKS and CDR2 YYEKEE (reference sequence). The CDR3 DNA reads TGTGCCAGCAGCTTGGGACAAGGCTACACCTTC. Translation: CASSLGQGYTF.